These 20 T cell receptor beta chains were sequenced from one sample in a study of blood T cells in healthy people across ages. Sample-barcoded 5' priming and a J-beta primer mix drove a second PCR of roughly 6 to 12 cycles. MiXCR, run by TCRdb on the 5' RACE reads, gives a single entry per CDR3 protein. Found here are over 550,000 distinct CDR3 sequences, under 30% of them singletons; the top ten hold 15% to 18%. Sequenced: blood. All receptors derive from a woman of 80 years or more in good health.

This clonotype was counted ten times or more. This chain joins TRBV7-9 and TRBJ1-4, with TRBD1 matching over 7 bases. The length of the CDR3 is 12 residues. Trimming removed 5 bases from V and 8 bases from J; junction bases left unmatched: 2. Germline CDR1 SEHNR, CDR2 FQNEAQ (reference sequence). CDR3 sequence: CASSQGEEKLFF. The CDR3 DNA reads TGTGCCAGCAGCCAGGGGGAGGAAAAACTGTTTTTT.

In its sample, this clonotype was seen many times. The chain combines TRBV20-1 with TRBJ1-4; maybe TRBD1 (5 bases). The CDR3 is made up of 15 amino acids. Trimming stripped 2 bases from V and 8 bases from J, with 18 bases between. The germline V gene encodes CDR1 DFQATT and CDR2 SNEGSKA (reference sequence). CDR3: CSARRFGRASEKLFF. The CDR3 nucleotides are TGCAGTGCTAGACGGTTTGGCAGGGCCTCGGAAAAACTGTTTTTT.

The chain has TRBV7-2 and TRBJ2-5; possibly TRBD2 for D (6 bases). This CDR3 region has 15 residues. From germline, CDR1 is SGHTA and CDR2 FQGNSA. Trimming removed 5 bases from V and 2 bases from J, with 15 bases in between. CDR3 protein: CASSTPRGRQETQYF. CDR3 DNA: TGTGCCAGCAGCACCCCGCGGGGAAGGCAAGAGACCCAGTACTTC.

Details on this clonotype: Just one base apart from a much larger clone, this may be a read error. Here the CDR3 reads CASSWAGLKNIQYF. The CDR3 DNA is TGTGCCAGCAGTTGGGCCGGACTCAAAAACATTCAGTACTTC. The J gene is TRBJ2-4, the V gene TRBV12-3 or TRBV12-4, with D tentatively TRBD2 (5 bases). This CDR3 is built from 14 residues. Trimming stripped 4 bases from V and 3 bases from J, with 10 bases between.

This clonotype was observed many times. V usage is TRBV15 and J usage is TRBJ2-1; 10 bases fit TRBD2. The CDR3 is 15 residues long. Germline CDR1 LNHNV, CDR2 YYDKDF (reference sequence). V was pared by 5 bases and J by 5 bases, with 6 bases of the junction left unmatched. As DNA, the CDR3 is TGTGCCACCAGCGTTTTCAGCGGGGGGGACAATGAGCAGTTCTTC. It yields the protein CATSVFSGGDNEQFF.

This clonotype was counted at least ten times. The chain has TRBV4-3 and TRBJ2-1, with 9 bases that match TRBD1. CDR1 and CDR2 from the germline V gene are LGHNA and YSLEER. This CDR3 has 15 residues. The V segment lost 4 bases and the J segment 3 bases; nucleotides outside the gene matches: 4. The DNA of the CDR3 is TGCGCCAGCAGCCGACAGGACAGGGGCTACAATGAGCAGTTCTTC. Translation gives CASSRQDRGYNEQFF.

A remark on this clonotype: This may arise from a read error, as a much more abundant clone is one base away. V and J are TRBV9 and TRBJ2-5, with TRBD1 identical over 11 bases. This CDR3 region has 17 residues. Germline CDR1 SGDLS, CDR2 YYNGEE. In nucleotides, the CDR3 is TGTGCCAGCAGCGTAGAATTGGACAGGGGGCTCGGAGAGACCCGGTACTTC. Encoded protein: CASSVELDRGLGETRYF.

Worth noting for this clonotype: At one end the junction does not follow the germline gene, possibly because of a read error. The CDR3: CASSASSGTGAFF. The CDR3, as DNA: TGTGCCAGCAGCGCGAGCTCGGGCACTGGAGCTTTCTTT. V is TRBV9 and J is TRBJ1-1; D is ambiguous. Looked up from germline, CDR1 is SGDLS and CDR2 is YYNGEE. The CDR3 is 13 amino acids.

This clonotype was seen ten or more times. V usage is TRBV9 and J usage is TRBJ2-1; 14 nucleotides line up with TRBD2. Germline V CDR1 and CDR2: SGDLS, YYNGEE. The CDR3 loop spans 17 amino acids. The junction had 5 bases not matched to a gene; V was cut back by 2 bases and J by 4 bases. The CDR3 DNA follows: TGTGCCAGCAGCGTGGGGACTAGCGGGGGCCCGTACAATGAGCAGTTCTTC. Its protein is CASSVGTSGGPYNEQFF.

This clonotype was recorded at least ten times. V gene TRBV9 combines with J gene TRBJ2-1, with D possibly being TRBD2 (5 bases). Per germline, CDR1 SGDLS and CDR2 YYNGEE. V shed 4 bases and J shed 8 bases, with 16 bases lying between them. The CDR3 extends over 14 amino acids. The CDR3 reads CASSLGLPGYEQFF. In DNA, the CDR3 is TGTGCCAGCAGCCTCGGACTCCCGGGGTATGAGCAGTTCTTC. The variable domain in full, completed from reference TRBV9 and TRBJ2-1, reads DSGVTQTPKHLITATGQRVTLRCSPRSGDLSVYWYQQSLDQGLQFLIQYYNGEERAKGNILERFSAQQFPDLHSELNLSSLELGDSALYFCASSLGLPGYEQFFGPGTRLTVL.

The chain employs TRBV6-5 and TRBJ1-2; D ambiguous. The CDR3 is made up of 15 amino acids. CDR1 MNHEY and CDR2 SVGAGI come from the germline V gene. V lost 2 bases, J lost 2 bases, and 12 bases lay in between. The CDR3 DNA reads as TGTGCCAGCAGTTACCCCCGGGGAGGGAACTATGGCTACACCTTC. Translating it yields CASSYPRGGNYGYTF.

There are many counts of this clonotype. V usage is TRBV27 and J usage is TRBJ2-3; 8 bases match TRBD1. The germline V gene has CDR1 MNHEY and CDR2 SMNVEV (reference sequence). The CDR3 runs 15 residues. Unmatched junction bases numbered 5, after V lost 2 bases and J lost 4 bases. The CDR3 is CASSLNGQGPDTQYF. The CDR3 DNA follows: TGTGCCAGCAGTTTAAACGGACAGGGCCCAGATACGCAGTATTTT.

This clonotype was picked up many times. The CDR3 DNA is TGTGCCACCAGTGATCCGGGCCATGGTAGCAATGAGCAGTTCTTC. It yields the protein CATSDPGHGSNEQFF. The chain employs TRBV24-1 and TRBJ2-1, with D unresolved. Trimming left V 3 bases short and J 6 bases short, with 14 bases between. CDR1 is KGHDR, CDR2 SFDVKD, per germline. This CDR3 comprises 15 residues.

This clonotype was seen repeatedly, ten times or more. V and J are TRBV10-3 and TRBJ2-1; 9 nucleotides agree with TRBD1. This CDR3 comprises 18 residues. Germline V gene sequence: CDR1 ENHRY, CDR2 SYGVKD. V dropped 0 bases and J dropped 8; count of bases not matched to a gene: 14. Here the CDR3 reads CAISESLPGQGMIDEQFF. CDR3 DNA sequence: TGTGCCATCAGTGAGTCCCTGCCGGGACAGGGAATGATTGATGAGCAGTTCTTC.

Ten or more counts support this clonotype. CDR3 bases: TGTGCCATCAGTGGATCCGGGACAGGGGTTTTGGCTGAAGCTTTCTTT. Translation: CAISGSGTGVLAEAFF. The chain couples TRBV10-3 to TRBJ1-1, with 10 bases aligning to TRBD1. Germline trimming cut 4 bases from V and 6 bases from J; bases unmatched to any gene: 11. The CDR3 has 16 residues. The germline V gene has CDR1 ENHRY and CDR2 SYGVKD.

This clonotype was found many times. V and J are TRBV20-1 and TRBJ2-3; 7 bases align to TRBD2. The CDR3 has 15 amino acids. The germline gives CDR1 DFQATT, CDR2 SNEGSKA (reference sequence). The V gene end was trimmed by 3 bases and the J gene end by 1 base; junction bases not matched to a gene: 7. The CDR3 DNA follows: TGCAGTGCTAGGATCCTAGCGGTTGGCACAGATACGCAGTATTTT. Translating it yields CSARILAVGTDTQYF.

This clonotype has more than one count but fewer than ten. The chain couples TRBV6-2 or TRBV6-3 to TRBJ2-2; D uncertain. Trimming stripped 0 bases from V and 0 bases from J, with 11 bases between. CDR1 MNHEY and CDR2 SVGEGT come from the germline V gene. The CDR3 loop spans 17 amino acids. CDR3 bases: TGTGCCAGCAGTTACTCGGGCTTTGAAGCGAACACCGGGGAGCTGTTTTTT. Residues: CASSYSGFEANTGELFF.

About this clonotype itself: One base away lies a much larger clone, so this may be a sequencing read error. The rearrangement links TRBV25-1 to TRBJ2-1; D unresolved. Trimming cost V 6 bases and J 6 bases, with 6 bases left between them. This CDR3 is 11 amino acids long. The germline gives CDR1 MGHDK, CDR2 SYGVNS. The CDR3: CASSSFNEQFF. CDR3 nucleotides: TGTGCCAGCAGCAGCTTCAATGAGCAGTTCTTC.

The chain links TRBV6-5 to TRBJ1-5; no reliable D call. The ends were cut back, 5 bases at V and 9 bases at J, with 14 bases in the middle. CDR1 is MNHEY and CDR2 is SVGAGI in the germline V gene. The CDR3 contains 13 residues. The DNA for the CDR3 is TGTGCCAGCAGTCAGACACCAGTACGGCCCCAGCATTTT. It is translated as CASSQTPVRPQHF.

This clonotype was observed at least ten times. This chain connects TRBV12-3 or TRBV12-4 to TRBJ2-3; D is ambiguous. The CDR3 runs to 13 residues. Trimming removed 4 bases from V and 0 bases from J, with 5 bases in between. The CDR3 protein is CASSSHSTDTQYF. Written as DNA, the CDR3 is TGTGCCAGCAGTTCACATAGCACAGATACGCAGTATTTT.